This entry concerns a single T cell receptor beta chain. The data derive from a study of blood T cell repertoires in COVID-19. Study details: Collection of acute and convalescent COVID-19 samples took place in the United States, Italy and Spain. Sample material is recorded as cDNA or gDNA derived from T cells, B-cell-depleted T cells, or PBMCs.

Per the original methods: Estimated nucleated cell counts came from reference gene primer amplification. Assay used: immunoSEQ multiplex PCR; TCRdb lists only in-frame clones, some missing. For V, J and clone size, that table is used; D and trimming come from the DNA. The data contain fewer than 40,000 clones, 91% of them singletons. Sequenced: peripheral blood. This TCR was recovered from a human donor in a cohort sampled during active COVID-19.

CDR3 sequence (DNA): TGTGCCAGCAGTCCAGGGTTATTCGGTGAAGCTTTCTTT. Translating gives CASSPGLFGEAFF. This sequence joins TRBV12-3 or TRBV12-4 and TRBJ1-1; a weak D match, TRBD1 (5 bases). V dropped 5 bases and J dropped 7 bases, with 14 bases sitting between them. This CDR3 spans 13 amino acids.